This T cell receptor (beta chain) was identified in a study of cytomegalovirus exposure and HLA in healthy donors (dated by TCRdb to 2015 to 2018). At the level of the whole study: An earlier analysis of approximately 550 of the donors reported 250 to 300 Gb of sequence data and some 100 million unique TCR beta sequences from approximately 180 million T cells. The aim of the study was to test whether cataloging public T cell receptors could identify signatures of past pathogen exposure. To predict cytomegalovirus infection status, the study brought together high-throughput TCR immunosequencing, statistical association of individual TCRs with disease status, and machine learning. Rather than drawing on any new phenotypic data, the later analysis identified candidate immune exposures from TCR beta sequences and the way those sequences occurred across donors. Among almost 400 genotyped donors of the cohort, an average of roughly 240,000 unique TCR beta nucleotide sequences were sequenced per donor, 15% to 20% of them non-productive. To decide whether each TCR beta V gene segment behaved as functional or pseudogenic, an earlier analysis of 587 of the donors relied on high-throughput TCR beta sequencing. HLA typing covered class I and class II loci at four-digit resolution. Around 330 gigabases of sequencing data and around 90 million unique TCR sequences made up an early release that covered over 550 HLA-typed donors. Several DR-DQ haplotypes were handled as single units for association and clustering because linkage in the cohort was strong. Using immunosequencing, the study profiled T cell repertoires from 666 subjects and related those repertoires to cytomegalovirus serostatus. Genome-wide SNP genotypes for about 65% of the 666 donors were used in a later genetic analysis, which treated that subset as a discovery cohort. A later analysis re-examined previously published TCR beta repertoires from more than 550 donors and added high-resolution HLA genotyping to investigate patterns of TCR occurrence. Every repertoire in the discovery cohort had been generated on one and the same sequencing platform. The genetic ancestry cluster associated with self-reported Caucasian donors included roughly 84% of the roughly 360 genotyped donors. Besides the first cohort of 550 to 750 subjects, a separate validation cohort made up of 120 different subjects was used. The number of typed donors differed by locus: about 620-640 for A, B, C, DRB1 and DQB1; 522 for DQA1; 606 for DPA1; and approximately 450 for DPB1. Donor age, sex, ethnicity and CMV serostatus were compiled alongside the repertoire data.

The cohort consisted of 600 to 700 healthy bone marrow donors. At the time of sampling, every cohort member was nominally healthy, though immune exposures that went unrecorded were likely present. Of the 690 or so cohort members, 250 to 300 had positive CMV serostatus and approximately 360 had negative CMV serostatus, and CMV serostatus was not recorded for the donor. A peripheral blood sample was provided by each donor, and peripheral blood mononuclear cells were used for TCR beta sequencing. Genomic DNA was extracted from the blood cell samples with the Qiagen DNeasy Blood Extraction Kit. Of note for this clone: Its cognate antigen has yet to be identified. Per-base qualities were not stored, and no clone one base away is much larger.

The library was prepared using the immunoSEQ multiplex PCR assay. For the multiplex PCR, a mixture combining 60 forward primers for TCR Vbeta segments and 13 reverse primers for TCR Jbeta segments was used. The CDR3 region of rearranged TCR beta genes was amplified from genomic DNA with a multiplex PCR assay. On the Illumina HiSeq System, the amplified TCR beta libraries were sequenced as 87-base-pair reads. The original methods were these. A later analysis counted tens of millions of unique TCR beta chains across the 550 to 800 repertoires, and some 12 million of these chains were shared by at least two donors. To remove PCR and sequencing errors, raw reads were error-corrected and collapsed into unique sequences using a nearest-neighbor algorithm that merged closely related sequences. V, D and J gene segments were assigned by aligning CDR3 sequences to IMGT reference sequences. For a sequence to be retained, a match of at least six nucleotides was required to both a V gene segment and a J gene segment. A rearrangement counted as productive if the CDR3 had no stop codons and remained in frame with V and J, and every other rearrangement counted as non-productive. CDR3 was defined according to IMGT convention as the region running from the second conserved V-encoded cysteine to the conserved J-encoded phenylalanine. The earlier analysis of 587 of the donors excluded any sequence lacking an unambiguous match to a single V gene segment. In an earlier analysis of 587 of the donors, V segments were called functional above 56.7% productive rearrangements and were called segregating when the between-donor standard deviation exceeded 5%. To diagnose cytomegalovirus status from the catalog of TCR beta chain sequences, a statistical classification framework was built. V and J gene assignment, in a later analysis, came from comparing TCR nucleotide sequences with IMGT/GENE-DB human TR gene sequences. A later analysis assigned CDR3 sequences and most-parsimonious VDJ recombination scenarios with the TCRdist pipeline. In a later analysis, every TCR beta chain was defined by the combination of its CDR3 amino acid sequence and its V-gene family, and reads without a unique V-gene family were dropped. As a way to deal with suspected cross-contamination and a sequencing artifact, a later analysis dropped approximately 570 nucleotide sequences that were highly shared and had low generation probability. In a later analysis, a clonal expansion index was calculated for each public chain from normalized within-repertoire ranks of inferred template counts. A later analysis computed generation probabilities with a VDJ recombination model fitted to out-of-frame rearrangements, and checked the results against IGoR. Hypergeometric tests were used in a later analysis to score TCR-TCR, TCR-HLA and TCR-CMV co-occurrence, with a repertoire-size bias correction applied to the TCR pairs. To estimate false discovery rates, a later analysis permuted the HLA or CMV assignments 20 times. In a later analysis, co-occurring TCRs were grouped with DBSCAN, and TCRdist sequence similarity was added when clustering was performed within HLA-allele-positive subsets. Repertoires with fewer than 30,000 or more than 120,000 public chains were left out of co-occurrence clustering, as were several repertoires with anomalous nucleotide sharing. TCRdb provides this immuneACCESS table in a form limited to in-frame rearrangements. Some clones are lacking; in checked studies, under half of them reflect an unresolved V gene, and why the rest are absent is not known. That table furnishes V, J and clone size, whereas the DNA furnished D and trimming. This sample has approximately 140,000 clones in its table, and about two thirds of those were observed once. Of the sample, less than 3.5% falls within the top ten clones.

Broad study findings and their caveats: In vitro tests confirmed that three of the cytomegalovirus-associated TCR beta chains recognize cytomegalovirus antigens. A later analysis found that HLA-associated TCR beta chains were more clonally expanded and had lower generation probabilities than equally common non-associated chains. In a later analysis, several top co-occurrence clusters were reported to appear linked to parvovirus B19, influenza, CMV and Epstein-Barr virus. A cluster of highly shared sequence variants was judged likely to represent a technical artifact of the sequencing pipeline. In a later analysis, the rate of TCR association differed among HLA loci, with DRB1 alleles having the most associated TCRs and HLA-C alleles having the fewest. HLA typing was unavailable for some donors at each locus, so association tests used only the typed subset. In a later genetic analysis, fewer N-insertions in productive TCRs were reported among donors in an Asian-associated ancestry cluster than the roughly 700-donor mean. Linkage disequilibrium might explain the correlated functional status among segregating V segments, but an unknown experimental factor could not be ruled out. An association between a missense DCLRE1C variant and V-gene and J-gene trimming of TCR beta chains was found in a later genetic analysis and replicated in an independent cohort. Immune exposure information for the cohort was limited to CMV serostatus. Sequencing depth was assumed to be roughly uniform across donors in the presence/absence analyses, though that assumption may not hold. In an earlier analysis of a few hundred of the donors, most TCR beta V segments were observed in productive rearrangements about 90% or about 30% of the time, broadly matching IMGT annotations. In a later analysis, 15,000 to 20,000 TCR beta sequences were associated with specific HLA alleles at a false discovery rate of 0.05. A further reported finding was that TCR beta sequences accurately predicted the HLA-A and HLA-B alleles for most subjects in the first cohort. The study listed 164 TCR beta chains as associated with cytomegalovirus. Assigning TCR associations to individual alleles was difficult when HLA alleles, especially DR and DQ, strongly co-occurred. According to a later analysis, most CMV-associated TCR beta chains appeared to be HLA-restricted, and the HLA associations seemed to be driven largely by CMV exposure. Around 16 rarely observed V segments, including chromosome 9 orphons, were excluded from the earlier analysis of 550 to 700 of the donors because counts were too low. The classifier was reported to diagnose cytomegalovirus status with high specificity and sensitivity in both the original cohort and the validation cohort. The authors suggested that the approach could potentially be generalized to other disease states and immunological phenotypes. While some public TCRs were present in many individuals, most TCR sequences turned up only very rarely across donors. Only TCR beta chains were sequenced in this cohort, and the absence of alpha or paired-chain data limited detectable features.

This receptor was identified in a human donor in good health. The material sequenced was PBMCs.

The sequenced DNA: TGTGCCAGCTCAGACCGGGACAGGGACTTTTATTCCACAGATACGCAGTATTTT. Its product reads: CASSDRDRDFYSTDTQYF. Recombination connected TRBV18 to TRBJ2-3, and TRBD1 matches 9 of the central bases. The CDR3 runs 18 residues from the cysteine to the phenylalanine. Just CDR3 DNA is preserved here, 54 bases in frame from base 1. Compared with germline, V lacks 5 bases and J lacks 2 bases; bases without a gene match: 14. CDR1 and CDR2 are read off the germline V gene as KGHSH and LQKENI.